The source of this TCR beta chain is a study of untreated major depressive disorder. Study-level points and caveats: Depressed patients' CD4+ T cells carried increased TRBV05-01 (Vbeta 5.1) usage versus control CD4+ T cells.

Comments on this clone: Its target is unknown.

Every depressed patient was matched in pairs with a non-depressed control on sex, age, current smoking status and body mass index. No psychiatric drugs, including antidepressants, for at least 8 weeks beforehand. Among patients, depression was moderate to severe. No major medical conditions, Axis I/II comorbidities, regular medication, or illicit drugs. The CDR3 is made up of 14 amino acids. Germline V gene sequence: CDR1 SEHNR, CDR2 FQNEAQ (reference sequence). Trimming removed 5 bases from V and 1 base from J, with 9 bases in between. Method: immunoSEQ multiplex PCR; TCRdb's copy keeps in-frame clones and lacks some. The sample lists 25,000 to 30,000 clones; roughly nine tenths were seen once.

The chain uses TRBV7-9 and TRBJ2-1; D may be TRBD2 (5 bases). The sequence was obtained from a woman in her twenties or thirties with major depressive disorder. Sequenced material: CD4+ T cells from PBMCs. The CDR3 is CASSPPGSYNEQFF. CDR3 DNA: TGTGCCAGCAGCCCACCGGGGTCCTACAATGAGCAGTTCTTC.